Listed below are T cell receptor beta chains from one sample, sequenced in a study of T-cell reconstitution after alpha-beta-depleted transplantation in children. TCRdb passed the PCR reads through MiXCR, listing each CDR3 protein once. The data show 150,000 to 200,000 distinct CDR3 sequences, about 6.3% seen once. This specimen consisted of PBMCs from the stem cell graft donor, obtained from the stem cell graft. These receptor sequences come from a human donor who donated a stem cell graft to a child with Wiskott-Aldrich syndrome. Each CDR3 is given without its conserved first and last residue.

j_gene,v_gene,CDR3aa
TRBJ2-3,TRBV29-1,SVEWGSQSTDTQY
TRBJ1-2,TRBV7-6,ASSIDRGHGYT
TRBJ2-7,TRBV5-1,ASSLVPNYEQY
TRBJ1-1,TRBV10-3,AIRGTGDTEAF
TRBJ1-5,TRBV6-5,ASSRDRVRLRPQH
TRBJ1-1,TRBV20-1,SARDDGQNTEAF
TRBJ2-5,TRBV12-3/TRBV12-4,ASSLYGSGQETQY
TRBJ2-7,TRBV6-5,ASSPTDRGQYEQY
TRBJ2-1,TRBV27,ASTGSGRYYNEQF
TRBJ2-3,TRBV30,ARAPPGLNFRDTQY
TRBJ1-1,TRBV29-1,SVNTNAGNTEAF
TRBJ1-3,TRBV3-1,ASSQGSGNTIY
TRBJ2-1,TRBV12-3/TRBV12-4,ASWGGGQGAWNEQF
TRBJ2-3,TRBV11-2,ASSLGTRPTDTQY
TRBJ2-7,TRBV5-5,ASSLYRGRMGYEQY
TRBJ2-3,TRBV5-1,ASTGEKGADTQY
TRBJ1-1,TRBV3-1,ASSQEGQGVTNTEAF
TRBJ2-2,TRBV7-8,ASIATSVNTGELF
TRBJ2-1,TRBV7-2,ASSLGGTDNEQF
TRBJ1-4,TRBV20-1,SARDPRQNEKLF